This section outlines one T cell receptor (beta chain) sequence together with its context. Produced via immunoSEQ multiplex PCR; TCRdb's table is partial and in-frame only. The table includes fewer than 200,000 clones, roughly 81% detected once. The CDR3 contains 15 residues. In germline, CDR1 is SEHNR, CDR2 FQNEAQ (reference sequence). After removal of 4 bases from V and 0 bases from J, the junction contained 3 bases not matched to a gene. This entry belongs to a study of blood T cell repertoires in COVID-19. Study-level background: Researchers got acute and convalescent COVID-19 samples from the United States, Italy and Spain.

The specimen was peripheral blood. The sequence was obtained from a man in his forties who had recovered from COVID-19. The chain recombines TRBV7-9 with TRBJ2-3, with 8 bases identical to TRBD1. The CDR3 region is CASSYDRGSTDTQYF. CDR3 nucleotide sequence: TGTGCCAGCAGCTATGACAGGGGAAGCACAGATACGCAGTATTTT.